This T cell receptor (beta chain) was sequenced during a study of blood T cell repertoires in COVID-19. Study summary: Acute and convalescent COVID-19 samples came from the United States, Italy and Spain. PBMCs, B-cell-depleted T cells, or T cells were the source of the cDNA or gDNA that made up the material.

Original data processing: By means of reference gene primer amplification, nucleated cell counts were estimated. Repertoires were generated with immunoSEQ multiplex PCR, while TCRdb's copy carries only in-frame clones and drops some. V and J calls and clone size follow that table, whereas D and trimming were derived from the DNA. The table lists about 200,000 clones, 80% to 90% of them singletons. The CDR3 sequence is 13 residues long. Trimming stripped 3 bases from V and 3 bases from J, with 8 bases between. Germline V gene lookup returns CDR1 ENHRY and CDR2 SYGVKD. This clonotype was sampled from a woman aged 40 to 50 with acute COVID-19. The sequencing input was PBMCs or T cells enriched from blood (not recorded which). V gene TRBV10-3 combines with J gene TRBJ1-1; perhaps TRBD1 as D (6 bases). The CDR3 DNA follows: TGTGCCATCAGTGAAGGGACACACACTGAAGCTTTCTTT. It translates to CAISEGTHTEAFF.